Listed here are 21 T cell receptor beta chains from one sample, sequenced in a study of beta chain features in type 1 diabetes. The study's findings and limits: TCRB CDR3s were moderately but significantly shorter in Type 1 diabetes patients in all four CD4+ subsets.

Their antigens remain unidentified. The investigators reverse transcribed all of the isolated RNA, so they sequenced expressed TCRB transcripts. The repertoire was sequenced with immunoSEQ multiplex PCR; TCRdb's copy has only in-frame clones and lacks some. The sample records about 650,000 clones, roughly 12% being singletons. Material for sequencing was naive CD4+ T cells from blood. Source of these receptors: a man aged 25-45 years with type 1 diabetes.

CDR3 protein: CASSLNPTANTEAFF. The DNA for the CDR3 is TGTGCCAGCAGCCTCAACCCGACGGCGAACACTGAAGCTTTCTTT. The chain is built from TRBV7-8 and TRBJ1-1; no reliable D call. Trimming took 5 bases from V and 1 from J, leaving 14 bases between them. This CDR3 spans 15 amino acids. Germline V gene data show CDR1 as SGHVS and CDR2 as FQNEAQ. The variable domain in full, completed from reference TRBV7-8 and TRBJ1-1, reads GAGVSQSPRYKVAKRGQDVALRCDPISGHVSLFWYQQALGQGPEFLTYFQNEAQLDKSGLPSDRFFAERPEGSVSTLKIQRTQQEDSAVYLCASSLNPTANTEAFFGQGTRLTVV.

This clone was found a few times. The V call is TRBV19, the J call TRBJ2-1; D is uncertain. The germline V gene has CDR1 LNHDA and CDR2 SQIVND (reference sequence). This CDR3 is 15 amino acids long. Trimming left V 3 bases short and J 0 bases short, with 9 bases between. The CDR3 DNA sequence: TGTGCCAGTAGTATTGAAGGGTTCTCCTACAATGAGCAGTTCTTC. It translates to CASSIEGFSYNEQFF.

This clone was found a few times. The V gene is TRBV7-9, the J gene TRBJ2-7; D may match TRBD1 or TRBD2 (5 bases each). Trimming left V 5 bases short and J 0 bases short, with 11 bases between. CDR3 length: 14 residues. The germline V gene encodes CDR1 SEHNR and CDR2 FQNEAQ (reference sequence). The chain's CDR3 is CASSRDGASYEQYF. In nucleotides, the CDR3 is TGTGCCAGCAGCCGGGACGGGGCCTCCTACGAGCAGTACTTC.

The CDR3 bases are TGTGCCAGTGGACTAGCGGGGAGCTCCTACGAGCAGTACTTC. Amino acids: CASGLAGSSYEQYF. The chain carries TRBV6-5 and TRBJ2-7, with 12 bases matching TRBD2. Germline V gives CDR1 MNHEY, CDR2 SVGAGI. The CDR3 spans 14 residues. After removal of 9 bases from V and 0 bases from J, the junction contained 3 bases not matched to a gene.

The chain combines TRBV27 with TRBJ2-3, with TRBD2 identical over 8 bases. V lost 3 bases to trimming and J lost 0 bases; unmatched junction nucleotides: 2. This CDR3 is 15 amino acids long. Germline V lookup: CDR1 MNHEY, CDR2 SMNVEV (reference sequence). CDR3 coding DNA: TGTGCCAGCAGTTTTAGCGGGGATAGCACAGATACGCAGTATTTT. Amino acid sequence: CASSFSGDSTDTQYF.

A few counts support this clone. J is TRBJ2-2 and V is TRBV5-4; D not resolved. The CDR3 runs to 13 residues. V lost 6 bases, J lost 0 bases, and 6 bases lay in between. Looked up from germline, CDR1 is SGHNT and CDR2 is YYREEE (reference sequence). The CDR3 bases are TGTGCCAGCAAGACGGCGAACACCGGGGAGCTGTTTTTT. It codes for CASKTANTGELFF.

The table lists this clone with a few counts. The sample carries other DNA sequences with the same CDR3. The rearrangement joins TRBV30 to TRBJ2-7; D tentatively reads TRBD1 or TRBD2 (5 bases each). The CDR3 is 13 amino acids. CDR1 and CDR2 (germline): GTSNPN, SVGIG (reference sequence). V lost 5 bases and J lost 4, with 15 bases in between. In DNA, the CDR3 is TGTGCCTGGGGGCCCGGGGACCCTTACGAGCAGTACTTC. Protein product: CAWGPGDPYEQYF.

This clone has a handful of counts. The rearrangement uses TRBV10-3 and TRBJ2-5; no clear D gene. CDR1 and CDR2 (germline): ENHRY, SYGVKD. There are 14 residues in the CDR3. Trimming shortened V by 6 bases and J by 9 bases, and 20 bases separated the two germline ends. Here the CDR3 reads CAIRNGRSGSAQYF. The CDR3 DNA reads as TGTGCCATCAGAAACGGACGGAGTGGTTCGGCCCAGTACTTC.

V is TRBV5-6 and J is TRBJ1-2; perhaps TRBD1 as D (5 bases). Looked up from germline, CDR1 is SGHDT and CDR2 is YYEEEE. CDR3 size: 14 residues. Trimming pared 4 bases from V and 2 bases from J, leaving 12 bases between. The CDR3 coding sequence is TGTGCCAGCAGCAAAGGACACCCCAACTATGGCTACACCTTC. It translates to CASSKGHPNYGYTF.

V and J are TRBV4-3 and TRBJ1-1; no reliable D call. CDR3 length: 13 amino acids. Trimming took 0 bases from V and 11 from J, leaving 13 bases between them. Germline-derived CDR1 and CDR2 are LGHNA and YSLEER. Here the CDR3 DNA reads TGCGCCAGCAGCCAAGATCGCCAGGTAACGGCTTTCTTT. Protein sequence: CASSQDRQVTAFF.

The chain recombines TRBV14 with TRBJ1-2; D uncertain. V lost 4 bases to trimming and J lost 5 bases, with 11 bases between them. The CDR3 is 13 amino acids. Germline lookup yields CDR1 SGHDN and CDR2 FVKESK. CDR3 DNA: TGTGCCAGCAGCCTAGTAGGGAATTATGGCTACACCTTC. Residues: CASSLVGNYGYTF.

V gene TRBV5-4 combines with J gene TRBJ1-1; D not certain. There are 14 residues in the CDR3. The ends were cut back, 3 bases at V and 1 base at J, with 10 bases in the middle. In germline, CDR1 is SGHNT, CDR2 YYREEE (reference sequence). This CDR3 reads CASSSDGKNTEAFF. The CDR3 coding sequence is TGTGCCAGCAGCTCGGACGGGAAGAACACTGAAGCTTTCTTT.

The chain recombines TRBV29-1 with TRBJ2-2; D is possibly TRBD2 (7 bases). The CDR3 has 15 residues. With 4 bases removed from V and 4 bases from J, the gap between germline ends came to 16 bases. CDR1 is SQVTM, CDR2 ANQGSEA, per germline. The CDR3 protein is CSVVAGGPRTGELFF. The DNA for the CDR3 is TGCAGCGTTGTTGCCGGGGGGCCGCGCACCGGGGAGCTGTTTTTT.

The chain links TRBV27 to TRBJ1-6; 7 nucleotides line up with TRBD1. CDR3 length equals 18 residues. CDR1 and CDR2 (germline): MNHEY, SMNVEV (reference sequence). Trimming at V came to 2 bases and at J to 4 bases, leaving 11 bases not matched to a gene. The CDR3 region has the DNA TGTGCCAGCAGTTTACAGCGACAGGGCTTATCTTATAATTCACCCCTCCACTTT. Translated: CASSLQRQGLSYNSPLHF.

This clone has just a few counts. The chain uses TRBV6-6 and TRBJ1-5; possibly TRBD1 for D (6 bases). This CDR3 spans 15 amino acids. Germline-derived CDR1 and CDR2 are MNHNY and SVGAGI (reference sequence). Trimming took 2 bases from V and 8 from J, leaving 16 bases between them. Written as DNA, the CDR3 is TGTGCCAGCAGTTACAGCGGGGGGCGGGTGGAGCCCCAGCATTTT. Protein product: CASSYSGGRVEPQHF.

The chain employs TRBV4-3 and TRBJ1-1, with 7 positions matching TRBD1. Per the germline V gene, CDR1 is LGHNA and CDR2 is YSLEER. Trimming removed 1 base from V and 4 bases from J; junction bases left unmatched: 6. The CDR3 consists of 15 residues. The CDR3 sequence is CASSQVDREGTEAFF. CDR3 DNA: TGCGCCAGCAGCCAAGTAGACAGGGAGGGCACTGAAGCTTTCTTT.

The CDR3, as DNA: TGTGCCAGCAGCCCCCAGCGGGGGGGCAGCGAGCAGTACTTC. Amino acids: CASSPQRGGSEQYF. J is TRBJ2-7 and V is TRBV6-5, with 10 bases identical to TRBD2. CDR3 length: 14 residues. Germline loops: CDR1 MNHEY, CDR2 SVGAGI. The ends lost 6 bases at V and 6 bases at J; junction bases unmatched: 8.

The chain joins TRBV28 to TRBJ2-3; no clear D gene. The V end lost 4 bases, the J end lost 2 bases, and 10 bases lay between the germline ends. The length of the CDR3 is 14 residues. Germline V CDR1 and CDR2: MDHEN, SYDVKM. CDR3 protein: CASSSVLYTDTQYF. CDR3 coding DNA: TGTGCCAGCAGTTCCGTCCTATACACAGATACGCAGTATTTT.

This clone turned up a few times. The CDR3 DNA reads TGTGCCAGCAGCGTAGCTATACAGGGGGTGGGCGAGACCCAGTACTTC. Translation: CASSVAIQGVGETQYF. The gene calls are TRBV9 and TRBJ2-5; 8 positions match TRBD1. From germline, CDR1 is SGDLS and CDR2 YYNGEE. The CDR3 is 16 residues long. V was clipped by 0 bases and J by 5 bases; unmatched bases: 9.

This rearrangement joins TRBV7-9 to TRBJ1-2; the D is unclear. Germline loops: CDR1 SEHNR, CDR2 FQNEAQ (reference sequence). This CDR3 has 17 amino acids. V was pared by 5 bases and J by 0 bases, with 19 bases between. CDR3 amino acids: CASSLPRRGPTNYGYTF. The CDR3 DNA follows: TGTGCCAGCAGCCTCCCCCGACGGGGTCCTACTAACTATGGCTACACCTTC.

This clone was detected a few times. The chain has TRBV5-1 and TRBJ2-7; TRBD1 matches 9 bases. The CDR3 length is 15 residues. Losses at the gene ends were 4 bases for V and 5 bases for J; bases not matched to a gene: 10. From germline, CDR1 is SGHRS and CDR2 YFSETQ. CDR3 in DNA: TGCGCCAGCAGCGGGGCAGGACAGGGGCGGAACGAGCAGTACTTC. Protein product: CASSGAGQGRNEQYF.